This passage covers 26 T cell receptor beta chains from one sample sequenced in a study of T cell responses to AZD1222 COVID-19 vaccine. TCRdb's table, derived via immunoSEQ multiplex PCR, lists solely in-frame clones and lacks some. Among 140,000 to 150,000 clones listed, 90% to 95% were seen once. This sample comprised peripheral blood, obtained on day 0 of MenACWY control vaccination. These receptors were obtained from an adult in good health.

The rearrangement uses TRBV24-1 and TRBJ1-5, with D perhaps matching TRBD1 (5 bases). The V end was cut by 10 bases, the J end by 0 bases, with 6 bases between. Germline lookup yields CDR1 KGHDR and CDR2 SFDVKD. The CDR3 contains 12 residues. The CDR3 protein is CATGVSNQPQHF. As DNA, the CDR3 is TGTGCCACAGGGGTTAGCAATCAGCCCCAGCATTTT.

The chain has TRBV7-8 and TRBJ1-5; D unclear. From germline, CDR1 is SGHVS and CDR2 FQNEAQ. V was clipped by 1 base and J by 0 bases, with 10 bases between them. CDR3 size: 16 residues. The CDR3 DNA sequence: TGTGCCAGCAGCTTAGATGCAGGCTATAGCAATCAGCCCCAGCATTTT. Amino acid sequence: CASSLDAGYSNQPQHF.

The chain links TRBV15 to TRBJ1-2, with D uncertain. This CDR3 spans 14 amino acids. Germline CDR1 LNHNV, CDR2 YYDKDF (reference sequence). V was shortened by 0 bases and J by 4 bases, with 9 bases between the two germline ends. CDR3 loop: CATSRDPPAYGYTF. The CDR3, as DNA: TGTGCCACCAGCAGAGATCCCCCAGCCTATGGCTACACCTTC.

The J gene is TRBJ1-2, the V gene TRBV10-1; 9 nucleotides match TRBD1. V gave up 6 bases and J gave up 4 bases; unmatched junction bases: 9. Germline CDR1 reads WNHNN; CDR2 reads SYGVQD (reference sequence). The CDR3 is 15 amino acids. CDR3 coding DNA: TGCGCCAGCAGCGTAACACAGGGGGCGGGCTATGGCTACACCTTC. Amino acid sequence: CASSVTQGAGYGYTF.

The chain combines TRBV5-4 with TRBJ1-2; 10 bases agree with TRBD1. CDR1 SGHNT and CDR2 YYREEE come from the germline V gene (reference sequence). This CDR3 has 14 residues. Trimming cost V 0 bases and J 5 bases; bases outside gene matches: 1. The CDR3 protein is CASSLGDRGYGYTF. The CDR3 bases are TGTGCCAGCAGCTTGGGGGACAGGGGTTATGGCTACACCTTC.

In regard to this clone: The junction does not match germline at one end; this may be a read error. The CDR3 nucleotides read TGTGCCAGCAGCGCACAACAGGGGGCGAAGACCGGGGAGCTGTTTTTT. This encodes CASSAQQGAKTGELFF. The J gene is TRBJ2-2, the V gene TRBV7-7; TRBD1 matches 9 bases. CDR1 is SSHAT and CDR2 is FNYEAQ in the germline V gene (reference sequence). The CDR3 runs to 16 residues.

The V call is TRBV14, the J call TRBJ1-2; D is uncertain. Germline CDR1 reads SGHDN; CDR2 reads FVKESK. The CDR3 consists of 12 residues. Trimming cost V 1 base and J 0 bases, with 0 bases left between them. DNA of the CDR3: TGTGCCAGCAGCCAAGCTAACTATGGCTACACCTTC. Its protein is CASSQANYGYTF.

The chain combines TRBV5-3 with TRBJ1-5; a weak D match, TRBD1 (6 bases). TRBV5-3 has ORF status, its function being uncertain. Deletions cut 2 bases from V and 0 bases from J, with 18 bases between. This CDR3 comprises 18 residues. The CDR3 DNA reads as TGTGCCAGAAGCTTTCGAGAACAGGGAAAATATAGCAATCAGCCCCAGCATTTT. Its translation is CARSFREQGKYSNQPQHF.

The J gene is TRBJ2-7, the V gene TRBV7-2; D is ambiguous. V was trimmed by 5 bases and J by 3 bases, leaving 17 bases between them. Germline CDR1 is SGHTA and CDR2 is FQGNSA. The CDR3 is made up of 15 amino acids. This chain's CDR3 is CASSVHTAVLYEQYF. The DNA for the CDR3 is TGTGCCAGCAGCGTTCACACGGCCGTCCTCTACGAGCAGTACTTC.

V is TRBV18 and J is TRBJ2-3; 9 bases match TRBD1. V dropped 3 bases and J dropped 4; count of bases not matched to a gene: 2. This CDR3 has 14 residues. Germline CDR1 KGHSH, CDR2 LQKENI. The CDR3 bases are TGTGCCAGCTCACCGGGGACAGGGTCAGATACGCAGTATTTT. Translation: CASSPGTGSDTQYF.

This clone was recorded only once. The chain links TRBV10-3 to TRBJ2-7; D is perhaps TRBD1 (6 bases). The CDR3 is 13 amino acids. From germline, CDR1 is ENHRY and CDR2 SYGVKD. V gave up 7 bases and J gave up 2 bases, with 12 bases separating them. CDR3 residues: CAITGRGTYEQYF. The CDR3 DNA reads TGTGCCATCACAGGCAGGGGAACCTACGAGCAGTACTTC.

The chain links TRBV20-1 to TRBJ2-1, with D possibly matching TRBD2 (5 bases). The CDR3 is made up of 15 amino acids. Germline V gene data show CDR1 as DFQATT and CDR2 as SNEGSKA (reference sequence). V lost 3 bases and J 0 bases, leaving 12 bases between the germline ends. The CDR3 reads CSASQSSHSYNEQFF. CDR3 DNA sequence: TGCAGTGCTAGTCAATCTAGCCACTCCTACAATGAGCAGTTCTTC.

The chain joins TRBV2 to TRBJ1-1, with D uncertain. Germline values: CDR1 SNHLY, CDR2 FYNNEI. V dropped 8 bases and J dropped 0 bases, with 13 bases sitting between them. The CDR3 runs 14 residues. CDR3 amino acids: CASRGGTLNTEAFF. CDR3 in DNA: TGTGCCAGCCGAGGAGGCACCCTGAACACTGAAGCTTTCTTT.

This chain joins TRBV3-1 (or the pseudogene TRBV3-2) and TRBJ1-6, with 7 bases matching TRBD1. With 2 bases clipped from V and 8 bases from J, the junction kept 3 bases outside the gene matches. The germline V gene encodes CDR1 LGHDT and CDR2 YNNKEL (reference sequence). The CDR3 is 14 amino acids. The CDR3 loop is CASSQYRGDSPLHF. In nucleotides, the CDR3 is TGTGCCAGCAGCCAATACAGGGGTGATTCACCCCTCCACTTT.

This clone came up a few times. This rearrangement joins TRBV2 to TRBJ1-1; tentatively, D is TRBD1 (6 bases). Germline lookup yields CDR1 SNHLY and CDR2 FYNNEI. Trimming removed 3 bases at V and 6 bases at J, with 17 bases between. This CDR3 is built from 15 residues. Written as DNA, the CDR3 is TGTGCCAGCAGTGAGGGGGGAACAGGGAGGGCTGAAGCTTTCTTT. This encodes CASSEGGTGRAEAFF.

The V call is TRBV10-1, the J call TRBJ2-7, with TRBD2 matching over 10 bases. V gave up 2 bases and J gave up 0 bases; unmatched junction bases: 7. Looked up from germline, CDR1 is WNHNN and CDR2 is SYGVQD (reference sequence). The CDR3 extends over 17 amino acids. Here the CDR3 DNA reads TGCGCCAGCAGTGAGGGAGATAGCGGGAGGTCCTCCTACGAGCAGTACTTC. Translating it yields CASSEGDSGRSSYEQYF.

The rearrangement links TRBV4-1 to TRBJ2-2; unclear D gene. Germline lookup yields CDR1 MGHRA and CDR2 YSYEKL. This CDR3 spans 14 amino acids. The V and J ends lost 3 bases and 5 bases respectively, with 10 bases between them. CDR3 coding DNA: TGCGCCAGCAGCCAGATAACCCCGACCGGGGAGCTGTTTTTT. Amino acid sequence: CASSQITPTGELFF.

The rearrangement links TRBV9 to TRBJ1-2, with a possible D match to TRBD1 (6 bases). V gave up 3 bases and J gave up 6 bases, with 21 bases separating them. CDR1 SGDLS and CDR2 YYNGEE come from the germline V gene. CDR3 length: 16 residues. CDR3 in amino acids: CASSGGLRQAEDGYTF. Here the CDR3 DNA reads TGTGCCAGCAGCGGTGGACTCCGACAGGCCGAGGATGGCTACACCTTC.

The chain combines TRBV28 with TRBJ2-7; 12 nucleotides align to TRBD2. J gave up 0 bases and V 1 base, and 7 bases lay outside the gene matches. CDR1 and CDR2 (germline): MDHEN, SYDVKM. The CDR3 totals 18 residues. The CDR3 loop is CASSLSGGTSGSSYEQYF. The CDR3, as DNA: TGTGCCAGCAGTTTATCCGGAGGGACTAGCGGGTCCTCCTACGAGCAGTACTTC.

The gene calls are TRBV4-1 and TRBJ1-1; D not resolved. From germline, CDR1 is MGHRA and CDR2 YSYEKL. This CDR3 has 18 residues. Trimming shortened V by 1 base and J by 0 bases, and 18 bases separated the two germline ends. This chain's CDR3 is CASSQGLRAIPMNTEAFF. CDR3 nucleotides: TGCGCCAGCAGCCAAGGGTTGAGGGCGATACCCATGAACACTGAAGCTTTCTTT.

CDR3 in DNA: TGTGCCAGCTCACCACTGCAGGGGTCGAACACTGAAGCTTTCTTT. Protein: CASSPLQGSNTEAFF. This rearrangement joins TRBV18 to TRBJ1-1; a weak D match, TRBD1 (6 bases). Germline CDR1 and CDR2: KGHSH and LQKENI. The V end lost 1 base, the J end lost 1 base, and 10 bases lay between the germline ends. The CDR3 covers 15 residues.

J is TRBJ2-7 and V is TRBV5-1; 10 nucleotides agree with TRBD1. This CDR3 has 14 residues. CDR1 is SGHRS, CDR2 YFSETQ, per germline. Losses at the gene ends were 2 bases for V and 5 bases for J; bases not matched to a gene: 4. The CDR3, as DNA: TGCGCCAGCAGCTTAGCCGGGACAGGGGACGAGCAGTACTTC. It codes for CASSLAGTGDEQYF.

As regards this clone: At the DNA level, this CDR3 is encoded by other sequences in the same sample as well. V and J are TRBV6-5 and TRBJ1-5, with no clear D. The germline V gene encodes CDR1 MNHEY and CDR2 SVGAGI. V was clipped by 4 bases and J by 2 bases, with 9 bases between them. This CDR3 has 14 residues. CDR3 amino acids: CASSSSRGNQPQHF. The CDR3 coding sequence is TGTGCCAGCAGTTCGTCGAGGGGCAATCAGCCCCAGCATTTT.

V is TRBV11-2 and J is TRBJ2-6; either TRBD1 or TRBD2 may supply D (5 bases each). The CDR3 has 17 residues. CDR1 is SGHAT, CDR2 FQNNGV, per germline. Trimming removed 1 base at V and 0 bases at J, with 10 bases between. The CDR3 sequence is CASSLGLRGSGANVLTF. The CDR3 DNA follows: TGTGCCAGCAGCTTAGGGCTGAGGGGCTCTGGGGCCAACGTCCTGACTTTC.

V and J are TRBV3-1 (or the pseudogene TRBV3-2) and TRBJ1-6, with TRBD1 as a possible D gene (6 bases). V gave up 0 bases and J gave up 4 bases, with 10 bases separating them. Germline V gene sequence: CDR1 LGHDT, CDR2 YNNKEL (reference sequence). The CDR3 contains 16 residues. DNA for the CDR3: TGTGCCAGCAGCCAAGAGGGGGGCGGATATAATTCACCCCTCCACTTT. Translated, it gives CASSQEGGGYNSPLHF.

V is TRBV2 and J is TRBJ1-1, with TRBD1 as a possible D gene (5 bases). This CDR3 contains 15 residues. V was shortened by 5 bases and J by 2 bases, with 15 bases between the two germline ends. Germline V gene lookup returns CDR1 SNHLY and CDR2 FYNNEI. The CDR3 DNA is TGTGCCAGCAGTTCCCAAGGGGCAGTAAACACTGAAGCTTTCTTT. This sequence encodes CASSSQGAVNTEAFF.